The 18 T cell receptor beta chains below all came from one sample that was sequenced in a study of cytomegalovirus exposure and HLA in healthy donors. PCR was performed using 60 Vbeta and 13 Jbeta primers. Here immunoSEQ multiplex PCR was the method, and the copy in TCRdb shows in-frame clones only, minus some. The sample has some 150,000 clones, around 80% seen once; the top ten hold 2% to 2.5%. Sequenced material: PBMCs. The receptors were sampled from a boy aged 2-15 years in good health and CMV-seronegative.

The chain employs TRBV5-6 and TRBJ1-2, with 9 nucleotides matching TRBD1. The CDR3 covers 16 residues. Germline V CDR1 and CDR2: SGHDT, YYEEEE. Trimming at V came to 4 bases and at J to 4 bases, leaving 11 bases not matched to a gene. The CDR3 here is CASSVSGTGNGYGYTF. The CDR3 nucleotides are TGTGCCAGCAGCGTATCCGGGACAGGGAACGGCTATGGCTACACCTTC. Full variable domain (remainder filled in from reference TRBV5-6 and TRBJ1-2): DAGVTQSPTHLIKTRGQQVTLRCSPKSGHDTVSWYQQALGQGPQFIFQYYEEEERQRGNFPDRFSGHQFPNYSSELNVNALLLGDSALYLCASSVSGTGNGYGYTFGSGTRLTVV.

The gene calls are TRBV7-9 and TRBJ1-1; no reliable D call. Germline assignment: CDR1 SEHNR and CDR2 FQNEAQ (reference sequence). V was shortened by 1 base and J by 5 bases, with 14 bases between the two germline ends. This CDR3 region has 15 residues. The CDR3 bases are TGTGCCAGCAGCTTAGTATCGGGGAGGGAGACTGAAGCTTTCTTT. It yields the protein CASSLVSGRETEAFF.

V usage is TRBV27 and J usage is TRBJ2-2, with D tentatively TRBD1 (6 bases). Germline-derived CDR1 and CDR2 are MNHEY and SMNVEV (reference sequence). The CDR3 sequence is 13 residues long. Trimming pared 3 bases from V and 5 bases from J, leaving 7 bases between. CDR3 DNA: TGTGCCAGCAGTTTCCAGGGGACCGGGGAGCTGTTTTTT. Protein product: CASSFQGTGELFF.

In this sample, this clone turned up once. The rearrangement joins TRBV7-9 to TRBJ1-2; a weak D match, TRBD1 (6 bases). Germline CDR1 and CDR2: SEHNR and FQNEAQ (reference sequence). The CDR3 sequence is 16 residues long. The germline V and J ends were trimmed by 4 bases and 3 bases, with 18 bases remaining between them. As DNA, the CDR3 is TGTGCCAGCAGCTCTTGGGGGCCCGGAGGCGACTATGGCTACACCTTC. Protein: CASSSWGPGGDYGYTF.

The chain employs TRBV10-1 and TRBJ2-3; 8 nucleotides align to TRBD1. In germline, CDR1 is WNHNN, CDR2 SYGVQD (reference sequence). This CDR3 has 14 amino acids. V gave up 1 base and J gave up 4 bases; unmatched junction bases: 1. The CDR3 bases are TGCGCCAGCAGTGAGTTGGACAGGGCAGATACGCAGTATTTT. Translated: CASSELDRADTQYF.

V and J are TRBV6-5 and TRBJ1-1; TRBD1 might be the D (5 bases). CDR1 is MNHEY, CDR2 SVGAGI, per germline. This CDR3 is 14 amino acids long. V was cut by 0 bases and J by 0 bases, with 5 bases left in between. CDR3 sequence (DNA): TGTGCCAGCAGTTACTCGACAGTGAACACTGAAGCTTTCTTT. Protein: CASSYSTVNTEAFF.

The gene calls are TRBV9 and TRBJ2-2, with D possibly TRBD2 on 5 matching bases. This CDR3 contains 15 residues. The germline CDR1 and CDR2 sequences are SGDLS and YYNGEE. The V and J ends lost 4 bases and 6 bases respectively, with 16 bases between them. Written as DNA, the CDR3 is TGTGCCAGCAGCCCCTCAGATAACGGGGCCGGGGAGCTGTTTTTT. Amino acids: CASSPSDNGAGELFF.

The V call is TRBV4-3, the J call TRBJ2-2, with 10 bases matching TRBD1. Per germline, CDR1 LGHNA and CDR2 YSLEER. The CDR3 is 19 residues long. V shed 0 bases, J shed 0 bases, and the junction held 7 bases outside the gene matches. CDR3 nucleotide sequence: TGCGCCAGCAGCCAAGATCGGGAGACAGGGGGCGCGAACACCGGGGAGCTGTTTTTT. Its protein is CASSQDRETGGANTGELFF.

This rearrangement joins TRBV28 to TRBJ1-2; D remains ambiguous. This CDR3 region has 14 residues. V shed 3 bases and J shed 2 bases, with 10 bases lying between them. Germline CDR1 and CDR2: MDHEN and SYDVKM. This CDR3 reads CASSFFGLNYGYTF. Here the CDR3 DNA reads TGTGCCAGCAGTTTTTTCGGACTGAACTATGGCTACACCTTC.

CDR3 region: CASSVGPQGTDTQYF. In DNA form, the CDR3 reads TGTGCCAGCAGCGTAGGTCCCCAGGGTACAGATACGCAGTATTTT. The chain links TRBV9 to TRBJ2-3; a possible D gene is TRBD1 (5 bases). The germline V gene encodes CDR1 SGDLS and CDR2 YYNGEE. CDR3 length: 15 residues. V lost 0 bases and J lost 3, with 11 bases in between.

In its sample, this clone was seen a few times. The J gene is TRBJ2-1, the V gene TRBV15; 11 positions agree with TRBD2. The CDR3 runs to 15 residues. After removal of 1 base from V and 6 bases from J, the junction contained 2 bases not matched to a gene. The germline V gene has CDR1 LNHNV and CDR2 YYDKDF (reference sequence). The DNA of the CDR3 is TGTGCCACCAGCAGAGTAGCGGGAGGGGTCAATGAGCAGTTCTTC. Its translation: CATSRVAGGVNEQFF.

The J gene is TRBJ2-7, the V gene TRBV6-1; 7 bases map to TRBD2. Germline V gene sequence: CDR1 MNHNS, CDR2 SASEGT. The CDR3 extends over 14 amino acids. The V segment lost 8 bases and the J segment 4 bases; nucleotides outside the gene matches: 11. CDR3 in amino acids: CASARASGTYEQYF. The CDR3 bases are TGTGCCAGCGCGAGGGCTAGCGGAACTTACGAGCAGTACTTC.

The chain joins TRBV10-2 to TRBJ2-1; 11 bases agree with TRBD2. V dropped 3 bases and J dropped 4; count of bases not matched to a gene: 5. Germline CDR1 is WSHSY and CDR2 is SAAADI. This CDR3 region has 16 residues. DNA of the CDR3: TGCGCCAGCAGTGAAGCGGGGACTAGCGGTTACAATGAGCAGTTCTTC. It yields the protein CASSEAGTSGYNEQFF.

The chain has TRBV5-4 and TRBJ1-2, with a weak D call TRBD1 (5 bases). Trimming left V 2 bases short and J 7 bases short, with 12 bases between. Germline loops: CDR1 SGHNT, CDR2 YYREEE (reference sequence). There are 13 residues in the CDR3. This chain's CDR3 is CASSLESGGGYTF. In nucleotides, the CDR3 is TGTGCCAGCAGCTTAGAATCCGGGGGTGGCTACACCTTC.

The CDR3 bases are TGTGCCAGTAGAATTCATGACAGGGGGGCTATCCCTGAAGCTTTCTTT. It specifies CASRIHDRGAIPEAFF. The chain is built from TRBV19 and TRBJ1-1, with TRBD1 identical over 9 bases. V trimming: 6 bases; J trimming: 6 bases; junction bases outside the gene matches: 14. Germline V gene lookup returns CDR1 LNHDA and CDR2 SQIVND (reference sequence). The CDR3 spans 16 residues.

The chain couples TRBV29-1 to TRBJ2-7, with 9 bases identical to TRBD1. Losses at the gene ends were 6 bases for V and 3 bases for J; bases not matched to a gene: 12. CDR1 and CDR2 (germline): SQVTM, ANQGSEA. The CDR3 runs to 15 residues. CDR3 nucleotides: TGCAGCGTGGGGACAGGGCGCGACAAAGGCTACGAGCAGTACTTC. Its protein is CSVGTGRDKGYEQYF.

As regards this clone: The junction departs from the called germline gene at one end, perhaps through a read error. CDR3 in amino acids: CASSQDMDSNGQFF. The CDR3 nucleotides read TGTGCCAGCAGTCAAGACATGGACTCGAATGGGCAGTTCTTC. The gene calls are TRBV6-5 and TRBJ2-1, with D possibly being TRBD2 (5 bases). CDR3 length equals 14 residues. Germline-derived CDR1 and CDR2 are MNHEY and SVGAGI.

The chain links TRBV7-2 to TRBJ1-2, with TRBD1 identical over 8 bases. The CDR3 contains 15 residues. Germline CDR1 is SGHTA and CDR2 is FQGNSA. Germline trimming cut 7 bases from V and 8 bases from J; bases unmatched to any gene: 15. The CDR3 is CASTNVRSTGEGYTF. DNA for the CDR3: TGTGCCAGCACGAACGTCCGATCGACAGGGGAGGGCTACACCTTC. The full variable domain, completed using reference TRBV7-2 and TRBJ1-2, is GAGVSQSPSNKVTEKGKDVELRCDPISGHTALYWYRQSLGQGLEFLIYFQGNSAPDKSGLPSDRFSAERTGGSVSTLTIQRTQQEDSAVYLCASTNVRSTGEGYTFGSGTRLTVV.